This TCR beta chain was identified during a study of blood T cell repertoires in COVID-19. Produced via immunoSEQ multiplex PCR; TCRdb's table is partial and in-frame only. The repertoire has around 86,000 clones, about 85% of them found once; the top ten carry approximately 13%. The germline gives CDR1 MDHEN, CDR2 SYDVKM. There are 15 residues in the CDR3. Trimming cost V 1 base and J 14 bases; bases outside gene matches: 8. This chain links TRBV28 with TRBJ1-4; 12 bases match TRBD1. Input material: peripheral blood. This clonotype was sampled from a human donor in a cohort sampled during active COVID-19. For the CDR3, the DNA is TGTGCCAGCAGTTTATACGGGGACAGGGGGCGATGGCTGTTTTTT. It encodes CASSLYGDRGRWLFF.